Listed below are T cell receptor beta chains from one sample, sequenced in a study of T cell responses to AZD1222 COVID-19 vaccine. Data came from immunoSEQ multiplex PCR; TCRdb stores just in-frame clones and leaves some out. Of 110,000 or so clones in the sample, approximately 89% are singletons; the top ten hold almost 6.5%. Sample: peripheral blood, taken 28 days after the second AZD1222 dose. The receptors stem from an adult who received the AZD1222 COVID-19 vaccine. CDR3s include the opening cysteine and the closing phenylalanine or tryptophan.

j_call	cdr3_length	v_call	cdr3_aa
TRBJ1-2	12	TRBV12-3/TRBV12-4	CASSLVGYGYTF
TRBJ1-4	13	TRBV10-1	CASSESGGGRLFF
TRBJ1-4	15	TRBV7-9	CASSPRQGADEKLFF
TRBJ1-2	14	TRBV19	CASTLGTAPTGYTF
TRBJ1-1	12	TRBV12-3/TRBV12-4	CASSRAGSEAFF
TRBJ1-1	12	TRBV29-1	CSVGAGSTEAFF
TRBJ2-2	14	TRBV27	CASSAIDYTGELFF
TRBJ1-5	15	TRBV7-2	CASSRDSAPNQPQHF
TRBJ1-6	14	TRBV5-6	CASSFQGTNSPLHF
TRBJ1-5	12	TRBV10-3	CAISDARQPQHF
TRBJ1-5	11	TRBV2	CASSLNQPQHF
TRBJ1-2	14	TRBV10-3	CAISGALGAYGYTF
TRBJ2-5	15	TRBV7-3	CASSLNPASGETQYF
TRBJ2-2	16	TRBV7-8	CASSLSSGGSTGELFF
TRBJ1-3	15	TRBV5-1	CASSIGGGIGNTIYF
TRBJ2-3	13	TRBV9	CASSVGGEGTQYF
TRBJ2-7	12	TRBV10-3	CAIMTEDYEQYF
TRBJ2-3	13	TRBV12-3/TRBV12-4	CASSSSVADTQYF
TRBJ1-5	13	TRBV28	CASSFSSNQPQHF
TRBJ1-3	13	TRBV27	CASSFRQGNTIYF
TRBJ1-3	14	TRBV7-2	CASSDGGSGNTIYF
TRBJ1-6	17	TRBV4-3	CASSQDFWGGRNSPLHF
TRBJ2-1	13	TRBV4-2	CASSQSQVSEQFF
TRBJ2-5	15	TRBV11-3	CASSLAGGGLETQYF
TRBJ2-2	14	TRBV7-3	CASSPTGVGGELFF
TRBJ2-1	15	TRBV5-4	CATSRGQGEHNEQFF
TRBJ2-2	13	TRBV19	CASSIKDTGELFF
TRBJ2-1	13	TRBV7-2	CASSFQGGNEQFF
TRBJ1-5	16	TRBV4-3	CASSQELTGGNQPQHF
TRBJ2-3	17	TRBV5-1	CASSLNPTGASTDTQYF
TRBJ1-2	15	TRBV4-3	CASSQEIQGTYGYTF
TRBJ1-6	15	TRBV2	CASSEDRAGNSPLHF
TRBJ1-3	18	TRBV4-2	CASSQETAGGFSGNTIYF